Below, 27 T cell receptor beta chains from the same sample are listed, as sequenced in a study of CD8 T cells in cerebrospinal fluid in Alzheimer's disease (TCRdb year 2020). The library came from 10x single-cell sequencing. TCRdb lists the instrument as NextSeq 550. Through TCRdb reprocessing, the reads give one entry per CDR3 protein sequence; DNA is omitted. The table for this sample lists over a thousand distinct CDR3 sequences. The top ten constitute 6.2% of the sample. What was sequenced was cerebrospinal fluid. The source of these receptors is a human donor in good health.

By frequency, this clonotype registers large. V and J are TRBV7-2 and TRBJ1-3. CDR1 SGHTA and CDR2 FQGNSA come from the germline V gene. The CDR3 runs 14 residues. The CDR3 here is CASSFTGSGNTIYF.

By frequency, this clonotype is medium-sized. The chain recombines TRBV4-2 with TRBJ1-5. This CDR3 is built from 13 residues. CDR1 and CDR2 from the germline V gene are LGHNA and YNFKEQ. CDR3 sequence reads: CASSQDQLQPQHF.

This clonotype is medium-sized by frequency. The chain combines TRBV30 with TRBJ2-7. This CDR3 has 14 residues. The V gene's germline CDR1 is GTSNPN and CDR2 SVGIG (reference sequence). CDR3 sequence reads: CAWSVTGGNYEQYF.

This clonotype is deemed medium-sized by its frequency. This chain connects TRBV2 to TRBJ1-2; TCRdb indicates TRBD1, and absent DNA this call remains unverified. Germline CDR1 SNHLY, CDR2 FYNNEI. CDR3 size: 13 residues. The CDR3 protein is CASKPGTGPGYTF.

This clonotype ranks as large (0.1 to 1%) in terms of frequency. The chain has TRBV13 and TRBJ2-1; the TRBD1 assignment by TCRdb is unverifiable without DNA. This CDR3 is 12 amino acids long. Germline V gives CDR1 PRHDT, CDR2 FYEKMQ (reference sequence). The CDR3: CASSFTGDEQFF.

This clonotype is identified as medium-sized (0.01 to 0.1%) from frequency. The chain is built from TRBV5-1 and TRBJ1-1; TCRdb's D call, TRBD1, is unchecked because there is no DNA. The CDR3 contains 15 residues. From germline, CDR1 is SGHRS and CDR2 YFSETQ. The CDR3: CASSPERGFLSEAFF.

This clonotype shows up as medium-sized by frequency. V usage is TRBV3-1 and J usage is TRBJ1-2; TCRdb's D call of TRBD1 is untestable without DNA. Germline V gene sequence: CDR1 LGHDT, CDR2 YNNKEL (reference sequence). This CDR3 has 14 amino acids. The CDR3 protein is CASSFGQGSYGYTF.

Judged by frequency, this clonotype is medium-sized. The V and J genes are TRBV29-1 and TRBJ1-2. This CDR3 is built from 11 residues. Germline CDR1 SQVTM, CDR2 ANQGSEA. The CDR3 reads CSATNHYGYTF.

This clonotype counts as medium-sized by frequency. The gene calls are TRBV7-6 and TRBJ2-5; TCRdb's D call, TRBD1, is unchecked because there is no DNA. CDR1 is SGHVS, CDR2 FNYEAQ, per germline. The CDR3 consists of 13 residues. The CDR3 is CASSLGGQETQYF.

This clonotype is identified as large from frequency. The CDR3 sequence is CASTGARTGELFF. The chain recombines TRBV27 with TRBJ2-2; TCRdb lists TRBD1, though no DNA is available to test this call. Germline V gene sequence: CDR1 MNHEY, CDR2 SMNVEV (reference sequence). The CDR3 has 13 residues.

This clonotype is classed as medium-sized by frequency. V usage is TRBV20-1 and J usage is TRBJ1-2; TCRdb returns TRBD1, unconfirmable since there is no DNA. The germline CDR1 and CDR2 sequences are DFQATT and SNEGSKA (reference sequence). The CDR3 spans 15 residues. CDR3 residues: CSASLAGQGNYGYTF.

According to its frequency, this clonotype is medium-sized (0.01 to 0.1%). V and J are TRBV6-5 and TRBJ1-1. The CDR3 covers 15 residues. The V gene's germline CDR1 is MNHEY and CDR2 SVGAGI. This CDR3 reads CASSYQRQMNTEAFF.

This clonotype is large by frequency. The chain carries TRBV6-5 and TRBJ2-3; TCRdb picks TRBD1, but there is no DNA to check that call. CDR3 size: 14 residues. Germline V gene sequence: CDR1 MNHEY, CDR2 SVGAGI. The CDR3 sequence: CASSSGSSTDTQYF.

According to its frequency, this clonotype is medium-sized. The V and J genes are TRBV9 and TRBJ2-1; TCRdb calls TRBD2, which cannot be checked without DNA. The CDR3 consists of 15 residues. Germline CDR1 is SGDLS and CDR2 is YYNGEE. The CDR3 reads CASSVVRGGYNEQFF.

In terms of frequency, this clonotype is medium-sized. The chain has TRBV28 and TRBJ1-1. The CDR3 contains 15 residues. CDR1 and CDR2 (germline): MDHEN, SYDVKM. The CDR3 sequence: CASSLQFLGNTEAFF.

By frequency, this clonotype registers medium-sized. The chain couples TRBV27 to TRBJ1-2. Germline CDR1 and CDR2: MNHEY and SMNVEV (reference sequence). This CDR3 contains 13 residues. CDR3: CASSSSEVYGYTF.

This clonotype is labeled medium-sized based on frequency. V gene TRBV6-4 combines with J gene TRBJ1-1. This CDR3 contains 11 residues. The germline CDR1 and CDR2 sequences are MRHNA and SNTAGT. The CDR3 loop reads CATTGDTEAFF.

This clonotype shows up as large (0.1 to 1%) by frequency. This sequence joins TRBV28 and TRBJ2-2. The germline gives CDR1 MDHEN, CDR2 SYDVKM. The CDR3 covers 15 residues. CDR3 region: CASSLPERSTGELFF.

This clonotype registers medium-sized by frequency. The J gene is TRBJ2-3, the V gene TRBV6-5; without DNA, the TCRdb call of TRBD1 cannot be checked. The germline V gene encodes CDR1 MNHEY and CDR2 SVGAGI. The CDR3 extends over 15 amino acids. The CDR3 protein is CASSYGQGPTDTQYF.

This chain connects TRBV19 to TRBJ2-5; as DNA is missing, the TRBD1 call by TCRdb cannot be tested. Germline assignment: CDR1 LNHDA and CDR2 SQIVND (reference sequence). The CDR3 is 13 amino acids. CDR3 sequence: CASSIPGEETQYF.

This clonotype counts as medium-sized (0.01 to 0.1%) by frequency. The chain has TRBV11-2 and TRBJ1-4; TCRdb proposes TRBD1, but this gene call is untestable without DNA. The CDR3 covers 15 residues. CDR1 is SGHAT, CDR2 FQNNGV, per germline. The CDR3 region is CASSPPTETNEKLFF.

This clonotype counts as medium-sized by frequency. The chain carries TRBV12-3 or TRBV12-4 and TRBJ1-4. The CDR3 loop spans 13 amino acids. CDR3 in amino acids: CASSSSILEKLFF.

This clonotype is deemed medium-sized (0.01 to 0.1%) by its frequency. This chain connects TRBV10-3 to TRBJ1-3. The CDR3 has 15 residues. Germline CDR1 is ENHRY and CDR2 is SYGVKD. The CDR3 spells CAISDGGVFGNTIYF.

This clonotype shows up as medium-sized (0.01 to 0.1%) by frequency. The genes are TRBV12-3 or TRBV12-4 and TRBJ1-3; lacking DNA, the TRBD1 call made by TCRdb goes unchecked. The CDR3 has 12 amino acids. The CDR3: CASDRTGNTIYF.

Judged by frequency, this clonotype is medium-sized. The V call is TRBV28, the J call TRBJ2-7; TCRdb's D call of TRBD1 is untestable without DNA. Germline V CDR1 and CDR2: MDHEN, SYDVKM. The CDR3 has 16 residues. CDR3 protein: CASSLAPTGLSYEQYF.

This clonotype ranks as large in terms of frequency. The gene calls are TRBV2 and TRBJ2-5; the TRBD1 assignment by TCRdb is unverifiable without DNA. CDR1 is SNHLY, CDR2 FYNNEI, per germline. The CDR3 contains 11 residues. The chain's CDR3 is CASRTEETQYF. The variable domain in full, completed from reference TRBV2 and TRBJ2-5, reads EPEVTQTPSHQVTQMGQEVILRCVPISNHLYFYWYRQILGQKVEFLVSFYNNEISEKSEIFDDQFSVERPDGSNFTLKIRSTKLEDSAMYFCASRTEETQYFGPGTRLLVL.

This clonotype is classed as medium-sized (0.01 to 0.1%) by frequency. The rearrangement links TRBV10-3 to TRBJ2-4; TCRdb returns TRBD2, unconfirmable since there is no DNA. Germline assignment: CDR1 ENHRY and CDR2 SYGVKD. CDR3 length: 17 residues. The CDR3: CAISAHGASGGANIQYF.